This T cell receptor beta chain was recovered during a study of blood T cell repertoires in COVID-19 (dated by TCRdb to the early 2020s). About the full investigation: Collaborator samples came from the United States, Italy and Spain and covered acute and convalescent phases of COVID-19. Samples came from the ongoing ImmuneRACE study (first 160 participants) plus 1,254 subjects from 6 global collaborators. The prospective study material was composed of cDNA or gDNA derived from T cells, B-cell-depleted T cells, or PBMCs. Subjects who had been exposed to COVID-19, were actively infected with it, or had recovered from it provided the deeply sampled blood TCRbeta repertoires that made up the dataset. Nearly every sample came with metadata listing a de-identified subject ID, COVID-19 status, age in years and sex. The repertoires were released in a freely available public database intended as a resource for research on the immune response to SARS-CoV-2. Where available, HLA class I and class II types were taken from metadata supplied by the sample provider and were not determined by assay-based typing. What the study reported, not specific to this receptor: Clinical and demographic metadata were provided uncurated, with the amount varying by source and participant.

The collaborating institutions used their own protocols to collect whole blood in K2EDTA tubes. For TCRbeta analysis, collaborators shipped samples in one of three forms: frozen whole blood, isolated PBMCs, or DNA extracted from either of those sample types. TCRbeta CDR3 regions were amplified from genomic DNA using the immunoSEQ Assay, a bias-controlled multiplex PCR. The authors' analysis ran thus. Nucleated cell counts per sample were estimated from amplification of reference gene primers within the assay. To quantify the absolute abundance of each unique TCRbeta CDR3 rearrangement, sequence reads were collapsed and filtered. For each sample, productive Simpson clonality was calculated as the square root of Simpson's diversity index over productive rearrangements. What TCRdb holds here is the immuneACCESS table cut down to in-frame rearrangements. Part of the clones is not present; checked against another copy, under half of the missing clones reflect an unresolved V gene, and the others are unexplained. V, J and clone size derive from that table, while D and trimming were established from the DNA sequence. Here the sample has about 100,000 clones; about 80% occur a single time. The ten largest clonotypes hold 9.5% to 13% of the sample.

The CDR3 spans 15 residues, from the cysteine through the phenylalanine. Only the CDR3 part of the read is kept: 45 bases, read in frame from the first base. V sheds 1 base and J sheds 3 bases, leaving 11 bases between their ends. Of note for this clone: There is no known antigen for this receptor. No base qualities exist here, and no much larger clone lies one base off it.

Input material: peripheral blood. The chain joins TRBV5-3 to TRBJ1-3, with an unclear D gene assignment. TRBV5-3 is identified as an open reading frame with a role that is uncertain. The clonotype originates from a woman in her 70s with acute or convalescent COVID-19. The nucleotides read TGTGCCAGAAGCTTGAAAACAGTGCTTGGAAACACCATATATTTT. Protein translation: CARSLKTVLGNTIYF.